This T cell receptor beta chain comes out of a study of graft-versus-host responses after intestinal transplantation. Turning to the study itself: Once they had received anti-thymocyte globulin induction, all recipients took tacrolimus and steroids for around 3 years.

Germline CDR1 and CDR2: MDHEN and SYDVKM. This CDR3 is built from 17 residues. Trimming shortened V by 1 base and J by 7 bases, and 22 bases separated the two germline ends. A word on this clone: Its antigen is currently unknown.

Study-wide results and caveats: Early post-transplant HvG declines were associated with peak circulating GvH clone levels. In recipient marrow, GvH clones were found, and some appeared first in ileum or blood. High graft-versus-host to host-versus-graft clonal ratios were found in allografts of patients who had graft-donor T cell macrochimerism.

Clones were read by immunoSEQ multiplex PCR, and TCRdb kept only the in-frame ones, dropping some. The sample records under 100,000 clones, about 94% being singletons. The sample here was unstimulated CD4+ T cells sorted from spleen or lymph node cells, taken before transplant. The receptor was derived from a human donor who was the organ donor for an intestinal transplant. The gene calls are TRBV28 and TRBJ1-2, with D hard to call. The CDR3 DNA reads TGTGCCAGCAGTTTATCTTCTGGTGGCGGACGGCTGGGTGGCTACACCTTC. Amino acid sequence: CASSLSSGGGRLGGYTF.